The 8 T cell receptor beta chains in this list originate from one sample, sequenced in a study of T cells expressing NK-cell markers. No DNA is given; TCRdb re-called the 5' RACE reads and lists each CDR3 protein once. The sample includes 20,000 to 25,000 distinct CDR3 sequences. Sequenced sample: blood T cells: a sorted CD56 or NKG2C T cell subset, CD4+ or CD8+ T cells, or bulk PBMC T cells (not recorded which). Source of these receptors: a man between 18 and 69 years old in good health.

This rearrangement joins TRBV6-1 to TRBJ2-7; the D call of TRBD1 rests on TCRdb alone, since no DNA is present to check it. Germline values: CDR1 MNHNS, CDR2 SASEGT. This CDR3 comprises 14 residues. CDR3 region: CASSPQGESDEQYF.

The chain links TRBV10-3 to TRBJ2-1; with no DNA, the TCRdb D assignment of TRBD1 cannot be verified. The germline CDR1 and CDR2 sequences are ENHRY and SYGVKD. The CDR3 consists of 16 residues. Here the CDR3 reads CAISESGGGAYNEQFF.

The chain combines TRBV5-1 with TRBJ2-7; TCRdb designates TRBD1, a call that cannot be tested without DNA. The CDR3 contains 13 residues. Germline loops: CDR1 SGHRS, CDR2 YFSETQ. The CDR3 region is CASRPDRAYEQYF.

The chain uses TRBV15 and TRBJ2-2. Germline CDR1 is LNHNV and CDR2 is YYDKDF (reference sequence). This CDR3 spans 12 amino acids. CDR3 in amino acids: CATSRNTGELFF. The full variable domain, in which reference TRBV15 and TRBJ2-2 provide the parts outside the CDR3, is DAMVIQNPRYQVTQFGKPVTLSCSQTLNHNVMYWYQQKSSQAPKLLFHYYDKDFNNEADTPDNFQSRRPNTSFCFLDIRSPGLGDTAMYLCATSRNTGELFFGEGSRLTVL.

This rearrangement joins TRBV5-5 to TRBJ2-5; without DNA, the TCRdb call of TRBD2 cannot be checked. Germline CDR1 SGHKS, CDR2 YYEKEE (reference sequence). The CDR3 is 13 amino acids. The CDR3 loop reads CASSRGLQETQYF.

The V and J genes are TRBV7-2 and TRBJ2-5; TCRdb picks TRBD1, but there is no DNA to check that call. The CDR3 contains 15 residues. Germline loops: CDR1 SGHTA, CDR2 FQGNSA. CDR3 sequence reads: CASSLGGGGQETQYF.

The chain carries TRBV7-2 and TRBJ2-7; TCRdb reports TRBD1, a call that lacks DNA to check it against. The CDR3 totals 16 residues. Per germline, CDR1 SGHTA and CDR2 FQGNSA. The CDR3 region is CASNNIAGTDSYEQYF. The full variable domain, rest sourced from reference TRBV7-2 and TRBJ2-7, is GAGVSQSPSNKVTEKGKDVELRCDPISGHTALYWYRQSLGQGLEFLIYFQGNSAPDKSGLPSDRFSAERTGGSVSTLTIQRTQQEDSAVYLCASNNIAGTDSYEQYFGPGTRLTVT.

V usage is TRBV9 and J usage is TRBJ1-4. The CDR3 runs 14 residues. Germline V gene sequence: CDR1 SGDLS, CDR2 YYNGEE. CDR3 sequence reads: CASSAGGTNEKLFF.